The next 6 T cell receptor beta chains were all read from a single sample in a study of cytomegalovirus exposure and HLA in healthy donors. Vbeta (60) and Jbeta (13) primers were used in the PCR. Generated by immunoSEQ multiplex PCR, the TCRdb table keeps only in-frame clones and is missing some. The sample contains a few hundred thousand clones, around nine tenths of which appear only once. Sequencing was done on a sample of PBMCs. The receptors originated from a girl under 10 years old in good health and CMV-seronegative.

This clone was observed a handful of times. V is TRBV9 and J is TRBJ2-7; TRBD2 is a possible D gene (7 bases). The germline gives CDR1 SGDLS, CDR2 YYNGEE. The CDR3 consists of 16 residues. The V gene lost 0 bases and the J gene lost 2 bases, with 15 bases spanning the gap. CDR3 DNA sequence: TGTGCCAGCAGCGTAGAGGTGGGAGGGGGAGCCTACGAGCAGTACTTC. Residues: CASSVEVGGGAYEQYF.

V gene TRBV13 combines with J gene TRBJ1-2; 9 bases are a match to TRBD1. CDR3 length equals 19 residues. J gave up 7 bases and V 2 bases, and 20 bases lay outside the gene matches. CDR1 PRHDT and CDR2 FYEKMQ come from the germline V gene (reference sequence). The CDR3 loop reads CASSLFLPLGTGNLRGYTF. The DNA for the CDR3 is TGTGCCAGCAGCTTATTTCTGCCTTTGGGGACAGGGAATTTGCGTGGCTACACCTTC. Using reference TRBV13 and TRBJ1-2 for the parts outside the CDR3, the full variable domain is AAGVIQSPRHLIKEKRETATLKCYPIPRHDTVYWYQQGPGQDPQFLISFYEKMQSDKGSIPDRFSAQQFSDYHSELNMSSLELGDSALYFCASSLFLPLGTGNLRGYTFGSGTRLTVV.

The chain recombines TRBV4-1 with TRBJ2-1, with 13 bases that match TRBD2. The CDR3 has 20 amino acids. V trimming: 4 bases; J trimming: 9 bases; junction bases outside the gene matches: 21. Germline CDR1 reads MGHRA; CDR2 reads YSYEKL. The CDR3 sequence: CASSPQLAGGQLVVLSEQFF. CDR3 sequence (DNA): TGCGCCAGCAGCCCTCAACTAGCGGGGGGGCAGTTGGTCGTTTTGAGTGAGCAGTTCTTC.

This sequence joins TRBV5-1 and TRBJ1-1, with D perhaps TRBD1 (5 bases). Germline-derived CDR1 and CDR2 are SGHRS and YFSETQ. The CDR3 loop spans 13 amino acids. V was trimmed by 3 bases and J by 3 bases, leaving 9 bases between them. The CDR3 region has the DNA TGCGCCAGCAGCTGGAGCAGGGACACTGAAGCTTTCTTT. This encodes CASSWSRDTEAFF.

The chain is built from TRBV10-3 and TRBJ2-3, with TRBD1 matching 12 bases. Germline lookup yields CDR1 ENHRY and CDR2 SYGVKD. Trimming at V came to 2 bases and at J to 4 bases, leaving 7 bases not matched to a gene. There are 17 residues in the CDR3. The CDR3 DNA sequence: TGTGCCATCAGTGAGGGGACAGGGGGCGAGCTGGCAGATACGCAGTATTTT. Protein: CAISEGTGGELADTQYF.

This chain connects TRBV7-9 to TRBJ1-1, with 12 nucleotides matching TRBD1. Germline V gives CDR1 SEHNR, CDR2 FQNEAQ (reference sequence). V lost 4 bases and J lost 0; bases outside the gene matches: 9. The length of the CDR3 is 18 residues. CDR3 nucleotides: TGTGCCAGCAGCTCGATAGGTTGGGACAGGGGGCTGAACACTGAAGCTTTCTTT. It encodes CASSSIGWDRGLNTEAFF.